This T cell receptor (beta chain) was profiled in a study of T cells in Graves' hyperthyroidism and ophthalmopathy (dated by TCRdb to the late 2010s). Regarding the study in general: Peripheral blood was sampled at the time of initial diagnosis, prior to any treatment. A discovery cohort of around 98 patients, 43 with Graves' ophthalmopathy and about 58 with stable Graves' hyperthyroidism, was used to find distinguishing TCR V-J signatures. The paper describes TCR Vbeta CDR3 sequencing of roughly 130 peripheral blood samples, made up of 40 to 45 ophthalmopathy patients, roughly 75 hyperthyroidism patients and approximately 17 progressor patients. After sampling, hyperthyroidism patients received methimazole starting at 30 mg daily, and ophthalmopathy patients received high-dose intravenous methylprednisolone. The 85 to 100 discovery patients were randomly split 7:3 into training and test sets. Prospective prediction of ophthalmopathy was tested in an independent validation cohort of 18 to 20 hyperthyroidism patients and 15 to 17 patients who later progressed to ophthalmopathy. In several Graves' hyperthyroidism patients, the study also compared T-cell repertoires from thyroid tissue with T-cell repertoires from blood. Broad study findings and their caveats: Most expanded thyroid clonotypes (frequency above 0.001) were also detected in blood, a finding suggesting that blood repertoires may reflect thyroid immune responses. A model built on a 13 V-J signature distinguished ophthalmopathy from stable hyperthyroidism, reaching approximately 89% sensitivity and around 81% specificity in cross-validation and 80%/75% in testing. Sample size was not statistically predetermined, and investigators were not blinded to group allocation. In validation, the model predicted progression to ophthalmopathy with around 71% sensitivity and roughly 72% specificity, a median of around 6.6 months before onset.

Ophthalmopathy patients had moderately to severely active disease, Clinical Activity Score of at least 3, NOSPECS grade of at least 4, and duration under 3 months. Any patient with an uncontrolled infection, another autoimmune disease, pregnancy or lactation was excluded. Diagnoses were established on the basis of clinical symptoms, serum thyroxine and TRAb, thyroid ultrasound, and orbital computed tomography. PBMCs were separated from 10 ml of fresh peripheral blood using Ficoll-Paque density gradient centrifugation. Total RNA was extracted using Trizol reagent, and RNA quality was assessed on an Agilent 2100 Bioanalyzer. Concerning this clonotype: Its specific antigen is unknown. No base qualities exist here, and no much larger clone lies one base off it.

CDR1 and CDR2 are read off the germline V gene as SGHTA and FQGTGA. From the cysteine through the phenylalanine, the CDR3 covers 13 amino acids. CDR3 DNA is the only sequence kept; it has 39 bases, read in frame from the first base. The V end loses 5 bases and the J end loses 8 bases, and a stretch of 10 bases separates them. The TCR beta CDR3 regions were amplified from RNA transcripts. For the first round of RT-PCR on the TCR CDR3, the HTBI primer set was used together with the Qiagen OneStep RT-PCR kit. A second multiplex PCR round built the libraries, followed by size selection and purification. Sequencing of the libraries was done on an Illumina HiSeq2000 using paired-end 100 bp reads. The paper's processing steps were these. SOAPnuke was used to process the raw data, throwing out any read that contained adapters or uncalled bases, had a mean Phred below 15, or lacked an exact constant-primer or identifier match. COPE v1.2.5 was used to merge high-quality paired reads, and clonotypes were defined as unique nucleotide sequences. MiTCR v1.1 was used to align the clonotypes against IMGT TRBV, TRBD and TRBJ reference segments. Only V-J combinations with frequency above 0.0001, covering about 99% of repertoires, were analysed. A TCS score was defined as the ratio of F50 (clonal expansion) to E x V (chaos), with BLOSUM62-based TCRdist applied between CDR3 peptides within each V-J. Welch's t-statistics and random forest reduced around 510 V-J features to roughly 13, which were used in a naive Bayes classifier (R e1071). TCRdb reprocessed the public reads (quality trimming at Q25 with fastp, clone calling with MiXCR) and kept in-frame beta chains. Every CDR3 protein is listed once, alongside the most common genes and DNA of its rows. It is TCRdb's table, rather than the study itself, that gives the V and J calls and clone size. The sample includes a few hundred thousand distinct CDR3 sequences, with 15% to 20% observed a single time. Roughly 3.5% of the sample comes from the top ten.

The sequence derives from a woman aged 40 to 55 with Graves' ophthalmopathy. The sequenced sample consisted of blood. Recombination joined TRBV7-3 with TRBJ1-6, with no confident D gene call. Here is the DNA: TGTGCCAGCAGCATCCATCAGGATTCACCCCTCCACTTT. This codes for CASSIHQDSPLHF.